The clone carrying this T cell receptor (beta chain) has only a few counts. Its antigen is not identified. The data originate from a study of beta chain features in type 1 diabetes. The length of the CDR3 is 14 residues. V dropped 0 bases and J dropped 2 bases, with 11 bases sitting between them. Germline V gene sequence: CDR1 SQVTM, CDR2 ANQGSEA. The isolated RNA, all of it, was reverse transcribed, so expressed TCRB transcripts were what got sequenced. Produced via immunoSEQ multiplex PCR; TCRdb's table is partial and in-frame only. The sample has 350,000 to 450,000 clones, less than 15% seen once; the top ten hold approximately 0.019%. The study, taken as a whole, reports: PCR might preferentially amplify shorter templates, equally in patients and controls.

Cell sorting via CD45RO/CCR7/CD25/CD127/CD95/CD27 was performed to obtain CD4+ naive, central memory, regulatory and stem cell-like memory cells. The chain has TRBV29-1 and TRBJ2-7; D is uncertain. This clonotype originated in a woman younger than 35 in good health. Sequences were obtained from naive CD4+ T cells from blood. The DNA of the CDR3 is TGCAGCGTTGAAGACGGCCACAGTCCCTACGAGCAGTACTTC. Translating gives CSVEDGHSPYEQYF.